The clone carrying this T cell receptor beta chain was counted between two and nine times. The antigen is unknown. The data are from a study of beta chain features in type 1 diabetes. The isolated RNA, all of it, was reverse transcribed, so expressed TCRB transcripts were what got sequenced. Sequenced by immunoSEQ multiplex PCR; TCRdb stores in-frame clones only, minus some. The sample includes hundreds of thousands of clones, roughly 13% seen only once; the top ten take approximately 0.021%. Study results and limitations: Shorter TCRB CDR3s, moderately but significantly so, were found in Type 1 diabetes patients in all four CD4+ subsets.

The V end lost 1 base, the J end lost 3 bases, and 12 bases lay between the germline ends. The V gene's germline CDR1 is SGHAT and CDR2 FQDESV (reference sequence). The length of the CDR3 is 15 residues. The TCR sequence derives from a man younger than 35 with type 1 diabetes. V gene TRBV11-1 combines with J gene TRBJ1-1; D is ambiguous. The sequencing sample was made of naive CD4+ T cells from blood. The CDR3 DNA reads TGTGCCAGCAGCTTAGTTCCAGCGGTGGACACTGAAGCTTTCTTT. Translation: CASSLVPAVDTEAFF. Filled out from reference TRBV11-1 and TRBJ1-1, the complete variable domain reads EAEVAQSPRYKITEKSQAVAFWCDPISGHATLYWYRQILGQGPELLVQFQDESVVDDSQLPKDRFSAERLKGVDSTLKIQPAELGDSAMYLCASSLVPAVDTEAFFGQGTRLTVV.